This TCR beta chain was recorded in a study of blood T cell repertoires in COVID-19. The CDR3 consists of 13 residues. Germline loops: CDR1 SNHLY, CDR2 FYNNEI. Unmatched junction bases numbered 4, after V lost 4 bases and J lost 7 bases. In the original analysis: Amplification of reference gene primers was used by the study to estimate nucleated cell counts. The repertoire was sequenced with immunoSEQ multiplex PCR; TCRdb's copy has only in-frame clones and lacks some. V, J and clone size are taken as reported in that table, and D and trimming were inferred from the DNA itself. Here the sample spans under 300,000 clones, around 83% being singletons.

The specimen sequenced was peripheral blood. The origin of this receptor is a man aged 25 to 40 who had recovered from COVID-19. The gene calls are TRBV2 and TRBJ1-2, with 9 bases fitting TRBD1. This CDR3 reads CASSAQGAGGYTF. The CDR3 coding sequence is TGTGCCAGCAGTGCACAGGGGGCGGGTGGCTACACCTTC.